This TCR beta chain derives from a study of identifying expanded T cells in peripheral blood. The data were produced by immunoSEQ multiplex PCR, yet TCRdb's version contains in-frame clones alone and is incomplete. The top ten hold just over 5.5% of the sample, which has around 100,000 clones, approximately 88% seen once. The clonotype comes from a person between 18 and 75 years old in good health. Sample: blood.

The CDR3 loop reads CASNPQGDQPQHF. DNA for the CDR3: TGTGCCAGCAACCCACAGGGGGATCAGCCCCAGCATTTT. The chain has TRBV6-5 and TRBJ1-5; 8 bases match TRBD1. CDR1 and CDR2 from the germline V gene are MNHEY and SVGAGI. This CDR3 has 13 residues. V lost 7 bases to trimming and J lost 5 bases; unmatched junction nucleotides: 4.